The 14 T cell receptor beta chains listed next were all sequenced from one sample in a study of blood T cell repertoires in COVID-19. TCRdb keeps only in-frame clones here, not all; method: immunoSEQ multiplex PCR. The table includes nearly 110,000 clones, about 90% detected once. Material: peripheral blood. The receptors were gathered from a man aged 35 to 55 with active or convalescent COVID-19.

This clone is a singleton in its sample. The rearrangement joins TRBV7-8 to TRBJ1-2, with TRBD1 matching 7 bases. Germline assignment: CDR1 SGHVS and CDR2 FQNEAQ. The junction had 7 bases not matched to a gene; V was cut back by 1 base and J by 5 bases. This CDR3 region has 15 residues. The CDR3 sequence: CASSLGQGPYYGYTF. The DNA of the CDR3 is TGTGCCAGCAGCTTAGGACAGGGCCCTTATTATGGCTACACCTTC. Combining the CDR3 with reference TRBV7-8 and TRBJ1-2 gives the whole variable domain GAGVSQSPRYKVAKRGQDVALRCDPISGHVSLFWYQQALGQGPEFLTYFQNEAQLDKSGLPSDRFFAERPEGSVSTLKIQRTQQEDSAVYLCASSLGQGPYYGYTFGSGTRLTVV.

This clone was counted only a few times. V is TRBV30 and J is TRBJ1-5; D not certain. Per the germline V gene, CDR1 is GTSNPN and CDR2 is SVGIG (reference sequence). V was cut by 2 bases and J by 6 bases, with 11 bases left in between. The CDR3 is 13 residues long. The DNA of the CDR3 is TGTGCCTGGAGTACCTCCGGGTCTCAGCCCCAGCATTTT. Its protein is CAWSTSGSQPQHF.

This clone was detected once. This chain connects TRBV4-1 to TRBJ2-1; D might be TRBD2 (5 bases). The CDR3 length is 16 residues. Trimming removed 6 bases from V and 2 bases from J, with 17 bases in between. Germline-derived CDR1 and CDR2 are MGHRA and YSYEKL. CDR3 loop: CASRRAVVNPYNEQFF. The CDR3 DNA is TGCGCCAGCAGGAGGGCGGTAGTAAATCCCTACAATGAGCAGTTCTTC.

This clone was seen a single time. The chain recombines TRBV27 with TRBJ2-7, with 7 bases aligning to TRBD1. This CDR3 has 14 residues. J was trimmed by 2 bases and V by 6 bases; bases with no gene match: 7. CDR1 MNHEY and CDR2 SMNVEV come from the germline V gene (reference sequence). In DNA, the CDR3 is TGTGCCAGCAGCCGGACAGGACAAACCTACGAGCAGTACTTC. Translated, it gives CASSRTGQTYEQYF.

The CDR3 nucleotides read TGTGCCAGCAGCAGGGTAGGAGCTAGCGTTAGCACAGATACGCAGTATTTT. Protein sequence: CASSRVGASVSTDTQYF. This chain links TRBV5-8 with TRBJ2-3, with D possibly TRBD2 on 6 matching bases. The CDR3 has 17 amino acids. The V gene lost 4 bases and the J gene lost 0 bases, with 18 bases spanning the gap. Germline CDR1 and CDR2: SGHTS and YDEGEE.

This chain connects TRBV30 to TRBJ1-2; D perhaps matches TRBD1 (5 bases). The length of the CDR3 is 14 residues. The germline CDR1 and CDR2 sequences are GTSNPN and SVGIG (reference sequence). Trimming left V 4 bases short and J 2 bases short, with 14 bases between. The CDR3 region is CAWTGTAQNYGYTF. CDR3 coding DNA: TGTGCCTGGACCGGGACTGCCCAAAACTATGGCTACACCTTC.

This chain joins TRBV7-9 and TRBJ2-5, with D uncertain. The CDR3 is 15 residues long. V lost 1 base and J lost 5, with 14 bases in between. Germline V gives CDR1 SEHNR, CDR2 FQNEAQ (reference sequence). The CDR3 DNA follows: TGTGCCAGCAGCTTAGGTGGCACCTTCGGGGAGACCCAGTACTTC. Translating it yields CASSLGGTFGETQYF.

This clone was counted once. The chain links TRBV28 to TRBJ1-2; 9 positions match TRBD1. Germline values: CDR1 MDHEN, CDR2 SYDVKM. CDR3 length equals 15 residues. Trimming at V came to 6 bases and at J to 1 base, leaving 6 bases not matched to a gene. The CDR3 nucleotides are TGTGCCAGCAGCTACGGGACAGGGAGTAACTATGGCTACACCTTC. Translating it yields CASSYGTGSNYGYTF.

The chain combines TRBV3-1 (or the pseudogene TRBV3-2) with TRBJ2-7; TRBD1 matches at 10 bases. The CDR3 runs 16 residues. CDR1 is LGHDT, CDR2 YNNKEL, per germline (reference sequence). V shed 1 base, J shed 2 bases, and the junction held 5 bases outside the gene matches. This CDR3 reads CASSQVFGTGAYEQYF. The CDR3 DNA follows: TGTGCCAGCAGCCAAGTCTTCGGGACAGGGGCCTACGAGCAGTACTTC.

The chain joins TRBV9 to TRBJ2-7, with a tentative D call TRBD2 (6 bases). V lost 4 bases, J lost 7 bases, and 21 bases lay in between. The CDR3 loop spans 15 amino acids. The germline V gene has CDR1 SGDLS and CDR2 YYNGEE. Written as DNA, the CDR3 is TGTGCCAGCAGCCCGGGGGAGGTCCCAATTAATGAGCAGTACTTC. Translation gives CASSPGEVPINEQYF.

The gene calls are TRBV28 and TRBJ1-5; no clear D gene. V lost 5 bases and J 6 bases, leaving 8 bases between the germline ends. From germline, CDR1 is MDHEN and CDR2 SYDVKM. The CDR3 covers 12 residues. The CDR3 nucleotides are TGTGCCAGCAGTAACCTCGGTCAGCCCCAGCATTTT. This codes for CASSNLGQPQHF.

The chain recombines TRBV18 with TRBJ2-1; 9 bases are shared with TRBD2. Trimming at V came to 4 bases and at J to 9 bases, leaving 13 bases not matched to a gene. The CDR3 runs to 16 residues. The germline V gene has CDR1 KGHSH and CDR2 LQKENI. In nucleotides, the CDR3 is TGTGCCAGCTCACGACCAGTCTCTAGCGGGACGAGTGAGCAGTTCTTC. Translating it yields CASSRPVSSGTSEQFF.

The chain couples TRBV6-2 or TRBV6-3 to TRBJ2-1; no definite D call. Trimming took off 6 bases at V and 6 bases at J, with 15 bases between the two ends. The CDR3 length is 14 residues. Germline CDR1 and CDR2: MNHEY and SVGEGT. The CDR3 DNA follows: TGTGCCAGCAGCCCCGCACTTAGAGGCAATGAGCAGTTCTTC. This codes for CASSPALRGNEQFF.

The chain combines TRBV18 with TRBJ2-1; 11 bases map to TRBD2. Germline CDR1 and CDR2: KGHSH and LQKENI. The CDR3 has 20 residues. J lost 1 base, V lost 2 bases, and 13 bases had no gene match. CDR3 nucleotides: TGTGCCAGCTCACCATCGCCTACTAGCGGGAGTGTCGCGTCCTACAATGAGCAGTTCTTC. It translates to CASSPSPTSGSVASYNEQFF.